Below are 5 T cell receptor beta chains sequenced from a single sample in a study of identical twins. TCRdb itself ran the 5' RACE reads through MiXCR, one entry per CDR3 protein. This sample yields fewer than 650,000 distinct CDR3 sequences, of which 7.1% are seen a single time; about 1.5% belongs to the top ten. These data were also reused for a study on yellow fever vaccine responses in identical twins.

The specimen was PBMCs. The origin of the receptors is a woman in her late teens or twenties in good health.

This clonotype was recorded at least ten times. The DNA for the CDR3 is TGCAGCGTTGCAGGGCCCAACTCCTACGAGCAGTACTTC. This gives the protein CSVAGPNSYEQYF. The chain is built from TRBV29-1 and TRBJ2-7; TRBD1 is a possible D gene (5 bases). CDR3 length: 13 amino acids. Germline V CDR1 and CDR2: SQVTM, ANQGSEA. The germline V and J ends were trimmed by 4 bases and 0 bases, with 10 bases remaining between them.

There are a few counts of this clonotype. V and J are TRBV7-8 and TRBJ2-2; 14 nucleotides agree with TRBD2. The V gene's germline CDR1 is SGHVS and CDR2 FQNEAQ. After removal of 2 bases from V and 3 bases from J, the junction contained 8 bases not matched to a gene. The CDR3 length is 19 residues. The CDR3 bases are TGTGCCAGCAGCTTATTCACGACTAGCGGGAGGGCCGACACCGGGGAGCTGTTTTTT. This codes for CASSLFTTSGRADTGELFF.

The genes are TRBV3-1 and TRBJ1-3, with a possible D match to TRBD1 (5 bases). This CDR3 spans 20 amino acids. With 1 base removed from V and 3 bases from J, the gap between germline ends came to 25 bases. Germline CDR1 and CDR2: LGHDT and YNNKEL (reference sequence). Here the CDR3 reads CASSQVTPSLRGRRGNTIYF. Here the CDR3 DNA reads TGTGCCAGCAGCCAAGTCACCCCTTCCCTTCGGGGCCGACGTGGAAACACCATATATTTT.

This clonotype was detected ten times or more. The chain has TRBV15 and TRBJ1-1, with 8 bases matching TRBD1. Trimming cost V 3 bases and J 5 bases; bases outside gene matches: 8. The CDR3 sequence is 15 residues long. The germline gives CDR1 LNHNV, CDR2 YYDKDF (reference sequence). The CDR3 protein is CATSRDGQGGTEAFF. CDR3 in DNA: TGTGCCACCAGCAGGGATGGACAGGGAGGTACTGAAGCTTTCTTT.

This clonotype was recorded a few times. This sequence joins TRBV20-1 and TRBJ2-5; 12 nucleotides line up with TRBD2. Germline CDR1 is DFQATT and CDR2 is SNEGSKA (reference sequence). The CDR3 spans 15 residues. With 3 bases clipped from V and 2 bases from J, the junction kept 4 bases outside the gene matches. CDR3 DNA sequence: TGCAGTGCTAGTGGACTAGCGGGGCGACAAGAGACCCAGTACTTC. Amino acids: CSASGLAGRQETQYF.